Shown below are 21 T cell receptor beta chains from a single sample sequenced in a study of cytomegalovirus exposure and HLA in healthy donors. Sequencing used immunoSEQ multiplex PCR; TCRdb keeps in-frame clones, though not all of them. The table includes under 350,000 clones, 65% to 90% detected once. Sequences were obtained from PBMCs. These receptors all come from a woman between 18 and 30 years old in good health and CMV-seronegative.

The V and J genes are TRBV27 and TRBJ1-1; tentative D call: TRBD1 (5 bases). CDR3 length: 15 residues. CDR1 and CDR2 from the germline V gene are MNHEY and SMNVEV (reference sequence). Trimming shortened V by 8 bases and J by 0 bases, and 16 bases separated the two germline ends. CDR3 coding DNA: TGTGCCAGCCGGCAGGACAAATACATGAACACTGAAGCTTTCTTT. The encoded protein is CASRQDKYMNTEAFF.

The genes are TRBV4-3 and TRBJ2-1; weak D call: TRBD1 (5 bases). The CDR3 has 17 amino acids. V was clipped by 0 bases and J by 0 bases, with 12 bases between them. Germline loops: CDR1 LGHNA, CDR2 YSLEER. The chain's CDR3 is CASSQDAGFSSYNEQFF. The DNA of the CDR3 is TGCGCCAGCAGCCAAGATGCAGGGTTCAGCTCCTACAATGAGCAGTTCTTC.

The rearrangement joins TRBV2 to TRBJ2-2; tentative D call: TRBD2 (6 bases). Trimming took off 10 bases at V and 6 bases at J, with 12 bases between the two ends. The germline CDR1 and CDR2 sequences are SNHLY and FYNNEI. This CDR3 is 12 amino acids long. This chain's CDR3 is CATGLTPGELFF. CDR3 DNA: TGTGCCACGGGACTCACTCCCGGGGAGCTGTTTTTT.

The rearrangement joins TRBV30 to TRBJ1-6; D is perhaps TRBD1 (6 bases). This CDR3 comprises 16 residues. Germline-derived CDR1 and CDR2 are GTSNPN and SVGIG (reference sequence). Trimming left V 3 bases short and J 0 bases short, with 12 bases between. CDR3 sequence (DNA): TGTGCCTGGAGGGGGCAGGGGCACTCCTATAATTCACCCCTCCACTTT. Encoded protein: CAWRGQGHSYNSPLHF.

In regard to this clone: Other nucleotide sequences from this sample produce the same CDR3. The CDR3 DNA reads TGTGCCAGCAGTTTAAGGGGTACCGGGGAGCTGTTTTTT. This translates into CASSLRGTGELFF. The V gene is TRBV27, the J gene TRBJ2-2; possible D gene TRBD1, 5 bases. The V end was cut by 2 bases, the J end by 5 bases, with 6 bases between. The CDR3 has 13 amino acids. Germline-derived CDR1 and CDR2 are MNHEY and SMNVEV (reference sequence).

The CDR3 nucleotides read TGTGCCAGCAGCTTAACAGGCCGGGTTGAAGATACGCAGTATTTT. It translates to CASSLTGRVEDTQYF. The rearrangement uses TRBV7-3 and TRBJ2-3, with D uncertain. Germline V lookup: CDR1 SGHTA, CDR2 FQGTGA. The CDR3 spans 15 residues. Trimming removed 0 bases at V and 5 bases at J, with 12 bases between.

In this sample, this clone turned up once. The chain uses TRBV12-5 and TRBJ2-2, with a possible D match to TRBD1 (6 bases). Germline V CDR1 and CDR2: LGHNT, FRNRAP. V lost 3 bases to trimming and J lost 0 bases, with 11 bases between them. This CDR3 spans 16 amino acids. In DNA, the CDR3 is TGTGCTAGTGGTTTCACAGGGACATCGAACACCGGGGAGCTGTTTTTT. Protein: CASGFTGTSNTGELFF. The entire variable domain, with the rest obtained from reference TRBV12-5 and TRBJ2-2, is as follows: DARVTQTPRHKVTEMGQEVTMRCQPILGHNTVFWYRQTMMQGLELLAYFRNRAPLDDSGMPKDRFSAEMPDATLATLKIQPSEPRDSAVYFCASGFTGTSNTGELFFGEGSRLTVL.

This chain connects TRBV5-5 to TRBJ2-3; TRBD1 might be the D (5 bases). V lost 4 bases to trimming and J lost 5 bases, with 23 bases between them. The V gene's germline CDR1 is SGHKS and CDR2 YYEKEE (reference sequence). The CDR3 sequence is 17 residues long. The CDR3 DNA reads TGTGCCAGCAGCCTTCAGGGATTGGAAGAAGGCTTAGATACGCAGTATTTT. The encoded protein is CASSLQGLEEGLDTQYF.

The chain couples TRBV9 to TRBJ1-4; possible D gene TRBD1, 5 bases. Germline V lookup: CDR1 SGDLS, CDR2 YYNGEE. Trimming pared 0 bases from V and 4 bases from J, leaving 13 bases between. The CDR3 contains 16 residues. The CDR3: CASSVGGAVSNEKLFF. In DNA, the CDR3 is TGTGCCAGCAGCGTAGGTGGGGCAGTCAGTAATGAAAAACTGTTTTTT.

This chain joins TRBV6-1 and TRBJ2-7, with a possible D match to TRBD1 (5 bases). The V gene's germline CDR1 is MNHNS and CDR2 SASEGT. Trimming cost V 2 bases and J 3 bases, with 11 bases left between them. The CDR3 sequence is 14 residues long. The CDR3 loop reads CASSEQGLIYEQYF. CDR3 DNA: TGTGCCAGCAGTGAACAGGGTTTAATCTACGAGCAGTACTTC.

The chain links TRBV7-8 to TRBJ2-7; no clear D gene. Trimming pared 2 bases from V and 0 bases from J, leaving 8 bases between. Germline V lookup: CDR1 SGHVS, CDR2 FQNEAQ. This CDR3 is 14 amino acids long. This CDR3 is CASSLLYGSYEQYF. The DNA of the CDR3 is TGTGCCAGCAGCTTACTATACGGCTCCTACGAGCAGTACTTC.

V and J are TRBV5-1 and TRBJ1-4; D remains unclear. In germline, CDR1 is SGHRS, CDR2 YFSETQ. Trimming shortened V by 6 bases and J by 3 bases, and 9 bases separated the two germline ends. The CDR3 extends over 13 amino acids. The CDR3 DNA sequence: TGCGCCAGCAAACGGGAGGCTAATGAAAAACTGTTTTTT. Its translation is CASKREANEKLFF.

The chain has TRBV30 and TRBJ2-7; 8 bases agree with TRBD2. The junction had 9 bases not matched to a gene; V was cut back by 7 bases and J by 4 bases. The CDR3 runs 13 residues. Germline-derived CDR1 and CDR2 are GTSNPN and SVGIG (reference sequence). CDR3 DNA: TGTGCCTCATCAGCGGGAGTAGGTTACGAGCAGTACTTC. Amino acid sequence: CASSAGVGYEQYF.

This chain joins TRBV6-5 and TRBJ2-1; D might be TRBD2 (6 bases). CDR1 is MNHEY, CDR2 SVGAGI, per germline. CDR3 length: 12 residues. V was cut by 6 bases and J by 8 bases, with 11 bases left in between. The CDR3, as DNA: TGTGCCAGCAGGAGGAGGGCGCATGAGCAGTTCTTC. It yields the protein CASRRRAHEQFF.

CDR3 sequence (DNA): TGTGCCAGCAGTGAGGAGGACAGGGGGCGCGTTGATGAAAAACTGTTTTTT. This encodes CASSEEDRGRVDEKLFF. The chain carries TRBV6-1 and TRBJ1-4, with 11 bases identical to TRBD1. Trimming removed 3 bases from V and 6 bases from J; junction bases left unmatched: 9. This CDR3 contains 17 residues. The germline V gene has CDR1 MNHNS and CDR2 SASEGT.

The chain couples TRBV6-5 to TRBJ2-2; 8 bases agree with TRBD1. Trimming cost V 6 bases and J 3 bases; bases outside gene matches: 6. CDR1 and CDR2 from the germline V gene are MNHEY and SVGAGI. CDR3 length equals 15 residues. The DNA of the CDR3 is TGTGCCAGCAGCGACTCGACAGGGGACACCGGGGAGCTGTTTTTT. Translating it yields CASSDSTGDTGELFF.

This clone appeared a single time. The chain has TRBV19 and TRBJ1-4; no reliable D call. The CDR3 consists of 15 residues. CDR1 is LNHDA and CDR2 is SQIVND in the germline V gene (reference sequence). The germline V and J ends were trimmed by 9 bases and 0 bases, with 14 bases remaining between them. CDR3 in amino acids: CASYYTSATNEKLFF. DNA of the CDR3: TGTGCCAGCTATTATACCTCCGCAACTAATGAAAAACTGTTTTTT.

The rearrangement joins TRBV30 to TRBJ2-1; TRBD2 agrees at 7 bases. The germline V gene encodes CDR1 GTSNPN and CDR2 SVGIG (reference sequence). CDR3 length: 16 amino acids. After removal of 2 bases from V and 7 bases from J, the junction contained 14 bases not matched to a gene. The CDR3 sequence: CAWSLTSVIGENEQFF. The CDR3 DNA reads TGTGCCTGGAGTCTTACTAGCGTTATAGGGGAAAATGAGCAGTTCTTC.

This chain joins TRBV5-1 and TRBJ2-7; TRBD2 aligns across 11 bases. The CDR3 contains 21 residues. Germline values: CDR1 SGHRS, CDR2 YFSETQ. V lost 3 bases, J lost 0 bases, and 20 bases stayed unmatched. This chain's CDR3 is CASSSLRFGLAGGLISYEQYF. DNA for the CDR3: TGCGCCAGCAGCTCCCTACGATTCGGTCTAGCGGGGGGCTTGATCTCCTACGAGCAGTACTTC.

The chain joins TRBV6-5 to TRBJ2-4; TRBD1 aligns across 9 bases. CDR3 length: 16 residues. J was trimmed by 6 bases and V by 2 bases; bases with no gene match: 8. The germline gives CDR1 MNHEY, CDR2 SVGAGI. CDR3 coding DNA: TGTGCCAGCAGTTACCAGGGACAGGGATTAGTAAACATTCAGTACTTC. This gives the protein CASSYQGQGLVNIQYF.

This sequence joins TRBV6-6 and TRBJ2-3; 11 bases match TRBD1. Germline V gene sequence: CDR1 MNHNY, CDR2 SVGAGI (reference sequence). The CDR3 totals 16 residues. Unmatched junction bases numbered 9, after V lost 8 bases and J lost 2 bases. The CDR3 loop is CASGPGTGGVTDTQYF. In nucleotides, the CDR3 is TGTGCCAGCGGACCTGGGACAGGGGGGGTCACAGATACGCAGTATTTT.